The text below deals with one TCR beta chain. What it binds is not known. Libraries were prepared by immunoSEQ multiplex PCR; TCRdb keeps only in-frame clonotypes and omits some of them. The sample lists 120,000 to 150,000 clones, approximately 86% occurring once. This entry belongs to a study of cytomegalovirus exposure and HLA in healthy donors. Study findings and constraints: There were three CMV-associated chains whose specificity for CMV antigens was confirmed in vitro.

Germline CDR1 is SGHTA and CDR2 is FQGTGA. The CDR3 consists of 14 residues. V was clipped by 3 bases and J by 6 bases, with 9 bases between them. The rearrangement uses TRBV7-3 and TRBJ1-6, with D possibly TRBD1 on 5 matching bases. The sequence derives from a man aged 18 to 29 in good health and CMV-seropositive. Sequenced: PBMCs. CDR3 in DNA: TGTGCCAGCAGCTTGGCAGGGCCTAATTCACCCCTCCACTTT. It specifies CASSLAGPNSPLHF.